A selection of T cell receptor beta chains follows, all from one sample in a study of identical twins. TCRdb re-called the 5' RACE reads with MiXCR, one entry per CDR3 protein. The sample consists of 700,000 or so distinct CDR3 sequences, 8.6% of them appearing once. These data also formed part of another study, on yellow fever vaccine responses in identical twins.

Sequencing was performed on PBMCs. These receptors originate from a woman under 30 in good health. The CDR3 runs from the conserved cysteine through the conserved F or W. Each record gives: V gene, J gene, D gene, clone size, CDR3 DNA, CDR3 protein. A D gene is named only where the DNA matches it firmly. Not all rows give a size; the values are once, few, many and, for expanded clones, a class.

>TRBV9|TRBJ2-1|TRBD2|-
TGTGCCAGCAGCAATTCCCCCGGACTAGCGGGGGGGAGGGAGCAGTTCTTC
CASSNSPGLAGGREQFF
>TRBV20-1|TRBJ2-5|-|many
TGCAGTGCTAGAGTCCAAGGAGAGACCCAGTACTTC
CSARVQGETQYF
>TRBV3-1|TRBJ2-1|TRBD2|few
TGTGCCAGCAGCTTCGTGGTGTCTAGCGGTAATGAGCAGTTCTTC
CASSFVVSSGNEQFF
>TRBV5-1|TRBJ2-1|-|many
TGCGCCAGCAGCGACCCCAGGGAGGTCGATGAGCAGTTCTTC
CASSDPREVDEQFF
>TRBV5-4|TRBJ2-3|TRBD2|-
TGTGCCAGCCGCACTAGCGGACATAGCACAGATACGCAGTATTTT
CASRTSGHSTDTQYF
>TRBV24-1|TRBJ2-1|TRBD2|many
TGTGCCACCAGTGATACGGGACTAGCGGGAAGGTTCAATGAGCAGTTCTTC
CATSDTGLAGRFNEQFF
>TRBV7-8|TRBJ2-5|-|many
TGTGCCAGCAGCCAGAGCCGTTGGCAAGAGACCCAGTACTTC
CASSQSRWQETQYF
>TRBV7-9|TRBJ1-1|TRBD1|many
TGTGCCAGCAGCTTCGGACAGGATTACACTGAAGCTTTCTTT
CASSFGQDYTEAFF
>TRBV6-2/TRBV6-3|TRBJ2-7|TRBD2|few
TGTGCCAGCAGTGGCGGACTAGCGGGAGGGCCCGACGAGCAGTACTTC
CASSGGLAGGPDEQYF
>TRBV27|TRBJ2-5|-|few
TGTGCCAGCAGTCATTCGGGACAAGAGACCCAGTACTTC
CASSHSGQETQYF
>TRBV4-3|TRBJ2-7|TRBD2|-
TGCGCCAGCAGCCAAGATCAAGCGGGGACTTCCTACGAGCAGTACTTC
CASSQDQAGTSYEQYF
>TRBV10-2|TRBJ1-5|-|-
TGCGCCAGCAGTGAGTCGTGGGATCAGCCCCAGCATTTT
CASSESWDQPQHF
>TRBV29-1|TRBJ2-2|TRBD1|many
TGCAGCGTTACGACAGGGGGAACCGGGGAGCTGTTTTTT
CSVTTGGTGELFF
>TRBV20-1|TRBJ2-7|-|-
TGCAGTGCCGCCTCCGAGCGCGCCTACGAGCAGTACTTC
CSAASERAYEQYF
>TRBV20-1|TRBJ2-3|-|-
TGCAGTGCTAGTGGTGCGGGGTGGGGAACAGGTACGCAGTATTTT
CSASGAGWGTGTQYF
>TRBV7-2|TRBJ1-6|-|many
TGTGCCAGCAGCCCCACCCCGGTCTCACCCCTCCACTTT
CASSPTPVSPLHF
>TRBV30|TRBJ1-1|-|few
TGTGCCTGGAGAATGAACACTGAAGCTTTCTTT
CAWRMNTEAFF
>TRBV29-1|TRBJ2-1|TRBD2|-
TGCAGCGGAGGAGCGGGGGCCTACAATGAGCAGTTCTTC
CSGGAGAYNEQFF
>TRBV4-3|TRBJ2-3|-|-
TGCGCCAGCAGCCAAGATTTCCTCCCGGATACGCAGTATTTT
CASSQDFLPDTQYF
>TRBV3-1|TRBJ1-2|-|-
TGTGCCAGCAGCCGAGACAGCCGTTTCGGCTACACCTTC
CASSRDSRFGYTF
>TRBV2|TRBJ2-1|-|many
TGTGCCAGCAGTGAACCGGGCCCTTCCTACAATGAGCAGTTCTTC
CASSEPGPSYNEQFF
>TRBV28|TRBJ2-7|TRBD2|many
TGTGCCAGCAGTTTTACTAGCGGGGGTTACGAGCAGTACTTC
CASSFTSGGYEQYF
>TRBV24-1|TRBJ2-1|-|few
TGTGCCACCAGTGATTTGCTTCCCCTGGGGTACAATGAGCAGTTCTTC
CATSDLLPLGYNEQFF
>TRBV7-2|TRBJ2-1|TRBD2|-
TGTGCCAGCAGCTTGGTGCGACTAGCCCTCAATGAGCAGTTCTTC
CASSLVRLALNEQFF
>TRBV12-3/TRBV12-4|TRBJ1-1|TRBD1|few
TGTGCCAGCAGCCTAGGGACAGTTTTTGAAGCTTTCTTT
CASSLGTVFEAFF
>TRBV10-3|TRBJ2-7|-|few
TGTGCCATCAGTGAGGGGGGCCCCACCTACGAGCAGTACTTC
CAISEGGPTYEQYF
>TRBV7-7|TRBJ2-7|TRBD1|-
TGTGCTAGCAGCTCAGACAGGGATAGCGAGCAGTACTTC
CASSSDRDSEQYF
>TRBV4-3|TRBJ1-2|TRBD1|-
TGCGCCAGCAGCCAAGATCGACAGGGGGATGGCTACACCTTC
CASSQDRQGDGYTF
>TRBV11-2|TRBJ2-5|TRBD2|-
TGTGCCAGCAGCTTAGGCAGGGGGACTAGCGGGATAGGGGAGACCCAGTACTTC
CASSLGRGTSGIGETQYF
>TRBV20-1|TRBJ2-5|TRBD2|-
TGCAGTGCTAGAATTATCCTAGCGGGAGGGCCAGGGACCCAGTACTTC
CSARIILAGGPGTQYF
>TRBV5-1|TRBJ2-7|-|few
TGCGCCAGCAGCACCGGAGCGTCCTCAACCTACGAGCAGTACTTC
CASSTGASSTYEQYF
>TRBV10-1|TRBJ2-7|-|-
TGCGCCAGCAGTGAGCCGCAGAGCGGAGAGGAGCAGTACTTC
CASSEPQSGEEQYF
>TRBV7-9|TRBJ2-7|TRBD1|-
TGTGCCAGCAGCGAAGGGACAGGGGGTCACCCCTACGAGCAGTACTTC
CASSEGTGGHPYEQYF
>TRBV24-1|TRBJ1-1|TRBD1|-
TGTGCCACCATTCCTCAGGGCCCGAGGGGGCATGAAGCTTTCTTT
CATIPQGPRGHEAFF
>TRBV18|TRBJ2-2|-|few
TGTGCCAGCTCACCTTTTACGGCCCGGGACACCGGGGAGCTGTTTTTT
CASSPFTARDTGELFF
>TRBV4-3|TRBJ2-2|-|many
TGCGCCAGCAGCCAGGGAGATAGACCCAGGGACACCGGGGAGCTGTTTTTT
CASSQGDRPRDTGELFF
>TRBV20-1|TRBJ1-4|TRBD1|few
TGCAGTGCTAGTCCCGGGACAGGAGAAAAACTGTTTTTT
CSASPGTGEKLFF
>TRBV28|TRBJ1-2|-|many
TGTGCCAGCAGTTACGGGACGGACTATGGCTACACCTTC
CASSYGTDYGYTF
>TRBV12-3/TRBV12-4|TRBJ2-5|-|many
TGCGCCAGCTCTCGGGGGGAGACCCAGTACTTC
CASSRGETQYF
>TRBV23-1|TRBJ2-1|TRBD2|-
TGCGCCAGCAGACCCTTCTCAGCGGGGGGCCCAACGGGGAATGAGCAGTTCTTC
CASRPFSAGGPTGNEQFF
>TRBV2|TRBJ2-4|TRBD1|-
TGTGCCAGCAGGGAGTGGGCACAGGGGGATCTCCCGCTGTACTTC
CASREWAQGDLPLYF
>TRBV6-5|TRBJ1-2|TRBD1|many
TGTGCCAGCAGTTACTCCGCCCAGACAGGGATGGTGTGGGGCTACACCTTC
CASSYSAQTGMVWGYTF
>TRBV3-1|TRBJ1-5|-|many
TGTGCCAGCAGCCATCTGGGCGATCAGCCCCAGCATTTT
CASSHLGDQPQHF
>TRBV20-1|TRBJ2-7|-|-
TGCAGTGCTAGTTCCGGGAACTCCTACGAGCAGTACTTC
CSASSGNSYEQYF
>TRBV29-1|TRBJ1-2|-|-
TGCAGCGTTGTCTCTTTTACTAACTATGGCTACACCTTC
CSVVSFTNYGYTF
>TRBV7-2|TRBJ2-5|-|-
TGTGCCAGCAGCTTGGGGACTTCGGAGACCCAGTACTTC
CASSLGTSETQYF
>TRBV29-1|TRBJ2-3|TRBD2|many
TGCAGCGTTTCTGGGGGGGGCACAGATACGCAGTATTTT
CSVSGGGTDTQYF
>TRBV20-1|TRBJ2-7|TRBD1|-
TGCAGTGCCCCGAACACAGGGGACTACGAGCAGTACTTC
CSAPNTGDYEQYF
>TRBV4-3|TRBJ2-7|-|few
TGCGCCAGCAGCCAAGAGTGGCAGGTAGGCCACGAGCAGTACTTC
CASSQEWQVGHEQYF
>TRBV12-3/TRBV12-4|TRBJ2-5|-|few
TGTGCCAGCAGTTTAGGGTTCGGGGAAGAGACCCAGTACTTC
CASSLGFGEETQYF
>TRBV5-1|TRBJ2-6|-|few
TGCGCCAGCAGCTTGGAGGACGTGGGGGCCAACGTCCTGACTTTC
CASSLEDVGANVLTF
>TRBV5-1|TRBJ1-1|-|many
TGCGCCAGCAGCCTCCTTGGCACTGAAGCTTTCTTT
CASSLLGTEAFF
>TRBV12-3/TRBV12-4|TRBJ2-1|-|many
TGTGCCAGCAGTCGAGTCGATGAGCAGTTCTTC
CASSRVDEQFF
>TRBV29-1|TRBJ1-4|-|many
TGCAGCGCTACCCAGGGTTGGGGAAATGAAAAACTGTTTTTT
CSATQGWGNEKLFF